This T cell receptor (beta chain) was recovered during a study of CD8+CD57+ T cells in acquired aplastic anemia (dated by TCRdb to the late 2010s). About the study as a whole: DNA extracted from sorted CD4+ and CD8+ cells had a mean of approximately 3 ug, with a range of 0.2 to 27.4 ug. CD8+CD57+ expansion was defined as frequency above the mean frequency observed in healthy subjects. Study-wide findings and limitations: Although some 28 CD8+ CDR3 sequences were shared by patients and controls, these sequences appeared highly expressed in patients and within the immunodominant clones of patients. No significant difference in CD8+ Simpson's diversity was found between patients and healthy controls (P=0.060).

Flow cytometry had shown CD8+CD57+ cell expansion in the patients selected for sequencing. All patients had severe acquired aplastic anemia diagnosed by International Study of Aplastic Anemia and Agranulocytosis and Camitta criteria. At the time blood was sampled, none of the patients had received any therapy. In the study, sorted CD4+ and CD8+ blood T cells from patients with severe aplastic anemia and from healthy subjects underwent deep sequencing of TCR repertoires. In the USA, patient enrollment took place under clinicaltrials.gov protocols 00001620, 01623167, 00001397, 00071045, 00081523 and 00961064. Ficoll-Paque density gradient centrifugation was used to isolate peripheral blood mononuclear cells. Before DNA was extracted, CD4+ and CD8+ T cells were sorted using either FACS or magnetic beads. From its cysteine to its phenylalanine, the CDR3 spans 16 amino acids. Only the CDR3 DNA is retained, 48 bases long and in frame from the first base. CDR1 SGHVS and CDR2 FQNEAQ were looked up in the germline V gene. The V and J ends are trimmed by 4 bases and 13 bases, leaving 26 bases between them.

Profiling of TCR beta VDJ combinations and CDR3 sequences used genomic DNA as the template. An Illumina HiSeq 2000 was used for TCR repertoire sequencing. On the authors' methods: Repertoires were assessed using TRBV/TRBJ rearrangement plots, CDR3 size and DJ length profiles, and Simpson's diversity index. The most abundant DNA sequence in the deep sequencing data was defined as the immunodominant clone. CDR3 amino acid sequences were screened for sharing across subjects and compared with published repertoires and the VDJdb database. Using fastp at Q25 and MiXCR, TCRdb reprocessed the public reads and kept productive beta chains. Here each entry gathers all rows of one CDR3 protein and keeps the most common genes and DNA. TCRdb's processing, not the authors', yielded these V and J calls. In all, the sample holds more than 250,000 distinct CDR3 sequences, and less than 85% of those were seen once. 40% to 50% of the sample rests with the top ten.

A remark on this clonotype: It has no known antigen specificity. No base qualities exist here, and no much larger clone lies one base off it.

Sequencing was performed on sorted CD4+, CD8+, or CD8+CD57+ T cells (not recorded which) from PBMCs. The sequence was collected from a human donor with aplastic anemia. The sequence links TRBV7-8 to TRBJ2-1; TRBD1 might be the D gene, on 8 matching bases. The sequence in DNA is TGTGCCAGCAGCTCCCAAATTACGGGGGGACAGGTCTTCCAGTTCTTC. Translated, it reads CASSSQITGGQVFQFF.